The rows below give T cell receptor beta chains drawn from one sample of a study of T cells after yellow fever vaccination. TCRdb used MiXCR to reprocess the 5' RACE reads, holding one entry per CDR3 protein. The sample comprises 500,000 to 650,000 distinct CDR3 sequences, about 17% of which are singletons, and roughly a sixth rests with the top ten. Sample: PBMCs, taken 5 days after the first yellow fever vaccination. The receptors were gathered from a man aged 18 to 30 who received the YFV17D yellow fever vaccine. The CDR3 runs from the conserved cysteine through the conserved F or W. A D gene is named only where the DNA matches it firmly. Where a row states a size, it is once, few, many or the class of an expanded clone; other rows omit it.

j_call v_call clone_size d_call cdr3_nt cdr3_aa
TRBJ2-2 TRBV5-1 . . TGCGCCAGCAGCTCCCAGGGACCTTCCACCGGGGAGCTGTTTTTT CASSSQGPSTGELFF
TRBJ1-5 TRBV28 few . TGTGCCAGCAGTCTACGGGGGGGGCCCCAGCATTTT CASSLRGGPQHF
TRBJ2-5 TRBV5-1 . TRBD1 TGCGCCAGCAGCAAGGGACAGTACCAAGAGACCCAGTACTTC CASSKGQYQETQYF
TRBJ2-1 TRBV9 . TRBD2 TGTGCCAGCAGCGTAGCTACGGGACTAGCGTCGTTCAATGAGCAGTTCTTC CASSVATGLASFNEQFF
TRBJ2-3 TRBV5-4 few TRBD2 TGTGCCAGCAGCTGGGTTTTAGCGGGGGGGCCGATAGATACGCAGTATTTT CASSWVLAGGPIDTQYF
TRBJ2-3 TRBV29-1 . . TGCAGCTCTAGCACAGATACGCAGTATTTT CSSSTDTQYF
TRBJ1-4 TRBV18 few . TGTGCCAGCTCATACAGCTATGAAAAACTGTTTTTT CASSYSYEKLFF
TRBJ1-2 TRBV7-9 . . TGTGCCAGCAGCTTCCCCCCCCTGGACTATGGCTACACCTTC CASSFPPLDYGYTF
TRBJ1-1 TRBV6-4 . . TGTGCCAGCAGTGACTCCGGCGCGACAGTCACAGAGAACACTGAAGCTTTCTTT CASSDSGATVTENTEAFF
TRBJ1-1 TRBV20-1 . . TGCAGTGCCCAACGGGTGACCCTCGGCGCTGAAGCTTTCTTT CSAQRVTLGAEAFF
TRBJ1-1 TRBV12-3/TRBV12-4 few . TGTGCCACTTCGACAGGTCGAGCTTTCTTT CATSTGRAFF
TRBJ2-2 TRBV4-2 . . TGTGCCAGCAGCCAAGATCGAATTTTCCCCGGGCGTGGGAACACCGGGGAGCTGTTTTTT CASSQDRIFPGRGNTGELFF
TRBJ2-7 TRBV5-1 . TRBD2 TGCGCCAGCAGCTTGGGATGGGAGGGCGAGCAGTACTTC CASSLGWEGEQYF
TRBJ2-1 TRBV3-1 . TRBD1 TGTGCCAGCAGCCAAGATAGGGGACAGGGAATGAATGAGCAGTTCTTC CASSQDRGQGMNEQFF
TRBJ1-4 TRBV6-5 few . TGTGCCAGCAGTTGGATCCCCGGGGGAAGGGAAAAACTGTTTTTT CASSWIPGGREKLFF
TRBJ1-2 TRBV30 . . TGTGCCTGGAGAGGCTCATTGGGGGGCTACACCTTC CAWRGSLGGYTF
TRBJ2-7 TRBV5-1 many . TGCGCCAGCAGCTTAATAGATCCGGCCTACGAGCAGTACTTC CASSLIDPAYEQYF
TRBJ2-2 TRBV4-1 . . TGCGCCAGCAGCCAACTCAGGGGTGACACCGGGGAGCTGTTTTTT CASSQLRGDTGELFF
TRBJ2-5 TRBV4-3 few TRBD2 TGCGCCAGCAGCCAAGACCTTGGGACTAGCGGCGAGACCCAGTACTTC CASSQDLGTSGETQYF
TRBJ2-1 TRBV9 . . TGTGCCAGCGGAGAGGGGAACTCCTACAATGAGCAGTTCTTC CASGEGNSYNEQFF
TRBJ1-2 TRBV19 few . TGTGCCAGTAGTATAGGGAACCGTGGAATGGCATCCGGCTACACCTTC CASSIGNRGMASGYTF
TRBJ1-3 TRBV7-8 . . TGTGCCAGCAGCACCCGGGCTGGGGGGTCGAGTGTTGGAAACACCATATATTTT CASSTRAGGSSVGNTIYF
TRBJ2-7 TRBV3-1 . TRBD1 TGTGCCAGCAGCCCCCGGGACAGGACCTACTACGAGCAGTACTTC CASSPRDRTYYEQYF
TRBJ1-1 TRBV30 few TRBD1 TGTGCCTGGAACAGGGGTAGTGGGACTGAAGCTTTCTTT CAWNRGSGTEAFF
TRBJ1-2 TRBV7-9 few . TGTGCCAGCAGCCCTCCAACTAACTATGGCTACACCTTC CASSPPTNYGYTF
TRBJ1-2 TRBV5-1 . . TGCGCCAGCAGCTTGGCCGGCAGTCTACCCCTATCAACCGGCGGCTACACCTTC CASSLAGSLPLSTGGYTF
TRBJ1-1 TRBV6-5 few TRBD1 TGTGCCAGCAGTTTTAGGACAGGGGGCTACACTGAAGCTTTCTTT CASSFRTGGYTEAFF
TRBJ2-4 TRBV6-1 many . TGTGCCAGCAGATCAAAGACGGTAGCCAAAAACATTCAGTACTTC CASRSKTVAKNIQYF
TRBJ2-2 TRBV12-3/TRBV12-4 few . TGTGCCAGCAGTTTCGGTGCGGGGTATGCGACCGGGGAGCTGTTTTTT CASSFGAGYATGELFF
TRBJ1-5 TRBV4-1 few . TGCGCCAGCAGCCGGGGAAACAATCAGCCCCAGCATTTT CASSRGNNQPQHF
TRBJ1-3 TRBV5-1 . . TGCGCCAGCAGCTTGGTGGACGGCGGAAACACCATATATTTT CASSLVDGGNTIYF
TRBJ2-3 TRBV7-2 few . TGTGCCAGCACCCTACTGGGCGGGGGCCCGCCCACAGATACGCAGTATTTT CASTLLGGGPPTDTQYF
TRBJ2-7 TRBV12-3/TRBV12-4 . TRBD1 TGTGCCAGCAGCCTAGGGGGCTCGCGGTACGAGCAGTACTTC CASSLGGSRYEQYF
TRBJ1-3 TRBV29-1 . . TGCAGCGCAAACGAAGGGGACACCATATATTTT CSANEGDTIYF
TRBJ2-7 TRBV6-5 . TRBD1 TGTGCCAGCAGTTACTCGTCGACAGGGATGTACGAGCAGTACTTC CASSYSSTGMYEQYF
TRBJ1-2 TRBV4-1 few . TGCGCCAGCAGCCAAGAAAACGTCTATGGCTACACCTTC CASSQENVYGYTF
TRBJ2-7 TRBV4-1 . TRBD1 TGCGCCAGCAGCCAAGGTCGTAAGGGACAGGGGAGGGCGGAGCAGTACTTC CASSQGRKGQGRAEQYF
TRBJ2-5 TRBV7-8 . . TGTGCCAGCAGCCAGCGGGCTAGCGAAGAGACCCAGTACTTC CASSQRASEETQYF
TRBJ1-5 TRBV2 few TRBD1 TGTGCCAGCAGTCGATGGGGGACAGGGGAGGATCAGCCCCAGCATTTT CASSRWGTGEDQPQHF
TRBJ2-2 TRBV10-3 . . TGTGCCATCAGTGAGGGACTTGACACCGGGGAGCTGTTTTTT CAISEGLDTGELFF
TRBJ1-2 TRBV25-1 . . TGTGCCAGCAGTGAAGACGGCGGTAACTATGGCTACACCTTC CASSEDGGNYGYTF
TRBJ2-3 TRBV4-3 once . TGCGCCAGCAGCCAAGATTTACGGGGTACAGATACGCAGTATTTT CASSQDLRGTDTQYF
TRBJ2-6 TRBV11-1 few TRBD1 TGTGCCAGCAGCCTCGTACCGGGACAGCAGGCTGGGGCCAACGTCCTGACTTTC CASSLVPGQQAGANVLTF
TRBJ2-3 TRBV7-3 few TRBD2 TGTGCCAGCAGCCCGATAGCGGGGGGGCCTCTCGGCACAGATACGCAGTATTTT CASSPIAGGPLGTDTQYF
TRBJ2-1 TRBV4-3 many TRBD2 TGCGCCAGCAGCCAAGATGGGACTAGCGCCTACAATGAGCAGTTCTTC CASSQDGTSAYNEQFF
TRBJ2-7 TRBV14 . . TGTGCCAGCAGCCGAACCGGGACACCCGGCTACGAGCAGTACTTC CASSRTGTPGYEQYF
TRBJ2-7 TRBV5-1 . TRBD2 TGCGCCAGCAGTTACGGGGGAGGGGTCTACGAGCAGTACTTC CASSYGGGVYEQYF
TRBJ1-1 TRBV4-2 . TRBD1 TGTGCCAGCAGCCCTATACCGGGACAGAGTCTCATGAACACTGAAGCTTTCTTT CASSPIPGQSLMNTEAFF
TRBJ2-3 TRBV9 few . TGTGCCAGCACCCCGTCCGTAAACACAGATACGCAGTATTTT CASTPSVNTDTQYF
TRBJ2-7 TRBV5-1 many . TGCGCCAGCAGCTTGGACAGGTTATCCCCCTACGAGCAGTACTTC CASSLDRLSPYEQYF
TRBJ2-1 TRBV12-3/TRBV12-4 . . TGTGCCAGCAGTTTAGCGACTGGGGCGCCCAATGAGCAGTTCTTC CASSLATGAPNEQFF
TRBJ2-3 TRBV7-6 . . TGTGCCAGCAGCTTGGGTGCAAGCCACTATGCTGATACGCAGTATTTT CASSLGASHYADTQYF
TRBJ1-1 TRBV7-2 . . TGTGCCAGCAGCTCGCAGGGGACCATGAACACTGAAGCTTTCTTT CASSSQGTMNTEAFF
TRBJ1-1 TRBV30 . . TGTGCCTGGGCGCCGGGACCGATGAACACTGAAGCTTTCTTT CAWAPGPMNTEAFF
TRBJ1-2 TRBV4-3 . . TGCGCCAGCAGCCAAAATCTCTTGGGCGGGGACTATGGCTACACCTTC CASSQNLLGGDYGYTF
TRBJ2-2 TRBV9 few . TGTGCCACCGCAGAGACATCCAACACCGGGGAGCTGTTTTTT CATAETSNTGELFF
TRBJ2-3 TRBV4-3 few . TGCGCCAGCAGCCAAGATCCAGCTAGCACAGATACGCAGTATTTT CASSQDPASTDTQYF
TRBJ1-4 TRBV28 few . TGTGCCAGCAGTTTATGGGGGCCTAATGAAAAACTGTTTTTT CASSLWGPNEKLFF
TRBJ1-5 TRBV12-5 few . TGTGCTAGTGGCCGGGAGGGTAATCAGCCCCAGCATTTT CASGREGNQPQHF